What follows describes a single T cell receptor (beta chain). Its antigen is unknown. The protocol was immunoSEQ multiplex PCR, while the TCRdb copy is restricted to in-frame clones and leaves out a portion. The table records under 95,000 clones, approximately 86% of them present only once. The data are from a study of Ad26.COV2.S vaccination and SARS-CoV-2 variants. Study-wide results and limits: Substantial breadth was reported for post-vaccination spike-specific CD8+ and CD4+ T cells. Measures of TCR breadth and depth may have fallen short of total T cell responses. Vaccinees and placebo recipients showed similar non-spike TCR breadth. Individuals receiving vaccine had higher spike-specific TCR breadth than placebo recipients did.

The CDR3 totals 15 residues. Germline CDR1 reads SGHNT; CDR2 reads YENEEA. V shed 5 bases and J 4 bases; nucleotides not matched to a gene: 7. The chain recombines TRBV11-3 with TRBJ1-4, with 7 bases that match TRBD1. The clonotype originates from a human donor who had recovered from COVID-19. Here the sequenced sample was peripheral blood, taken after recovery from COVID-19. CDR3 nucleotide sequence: TGTGCCAGCAGCCGCGAGGGGGCTCTTAATGAAAAACTGTTTTTT. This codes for CASSREGALNEKLFF.